Each of the 21 T cell receptor beta chains below was sequenced from the same sample in a study of beta chain features in type 1 diabetes. All of the isolated RNA was reverse transcribed, so expressed TCRB transcripts were sequenced. Libraries were prepared by immunoSEQ multiplex PCR; TCRdb keeps only in-frame clonotypes and omits some of them. The sample lists roughly 300,000 clones, around 15% seen once, with under 8.5% in the top ten. The sample taken for sequencing was central memory CD4+ T cells from blood. The source is a man aged 25 to 40 in good health.

A few counts support this clone. One end of the junction is discordant with germline, which a read error may explain. The rearrangement links TRBV5-4 to TRBJ1-4, with 9 bases aligning to TRBD1. The CDR3 has 15 amino acids. Germline V gene data show CDR1 as SGHNT and CDR2 as YYREEE (reference sequence). This chain's CDR3 is CASSQVSGTGRPSVF. The CDR3 DNA reads as TGTGCCAGCAGCCAAGTCAGCGGGACAGGGCGACCATCGGTGTTT.

This clone was found a few times. The chain is built from TRBV7-2 and TRBJ2-5; 9 bases are shared with TRBD2. With V trimmed by 3 bases and J by 7 bases, 9 bases remained unmatched. Germline V gene lookup returns CDR1 SGHTA and CDR2 FQGNSA. CDR3 length: 15 residues. CDR3 DNA sequence: TGTGCCAGCAGCTTCGCCGGGACTAGCACCATGACCCAGTACTTC. Encoded protein: CASSFAGTSTMTQYF.

This clone appeared a few times. Other DNA sequences in this sample translate to the same CDR3. The chain joins TRBV7-9 to TRBJ1-2; no firm D call. Germline V gene lookup returns CDR1 SEHNR and CDR2 FQNEAQ (reference sequence). The CDR3 runs 11 residues. V lost 2 bases, J lost 8 bases, and 6 bases lay in between. CDR3 loop: CASSLSGGYTF. The CDR3 DNA is TGTGCCAGCAGCTTATCTGGGGGCTACACCTTC.

There are a few counts of this clone. The V call is TRBV18, the J call TRBJ1-1; D ambiguous. The CDR3 has 14 residues. Trimming cost V 3 bases and J 1 base, with 9 bases left between them. CDR1 KGHSH and CDR2 LQKENI come from the germline V gene. The CDR3 spells CASSPPSQNTEAFF. CDR3 sequence (DNA): TGTGCCAGCTCACCCCCCTCTCAGAACACTGAAGCTTTCTTT. The full variable domain, in which reference TRBV18 and TRBJ1-1 provide the parts outside the CDR3, is NAGVMQNPRHLVRRRGQEARLRCSPMKGHSHVYWYRQLPEEGLKFMVYLQKENIIDESGMPKERFSAEFPKEGPSILRIQQVVRGDSAAYFCASSPPSQNTEAFFGQGTRLTVV.

The CDR3 sequence is CASSFSGDTDTQYF. The CDR3 coding sequence is TGTGCCAGCAGCTTTAGCGGGGACACAGATACGCAGTATTTT. The chain recombines TRBV7-2 with TRBJ2-3; 8 nucleotides agree with TRBD2. This CDR3 region has 14 residues. Germline values: CDR1 SGHTA, CDR2 FQGNSA. V lost 3 bases, J lost 2 bases, and 1 base stayed unmatched.

Concerning this clone: The junction departs from the called germline gene at one end, perhaps through a read error. The V and J genes are TRBV6-1 and TRBJ2-5, with 7 bases identical to TRBD1. Germline lookup yields CDR1 MNHNS and CDR2 SASEGT. The CDR3 has 13 residues. The CDR3 sequence: CAISDGTAETQYF. CDR3 nucleotides: TGTGCCATCAGTGACGGGACAGCGGAGACCCAGTACTTC.

The chain joins TRBV27 to TRBJ1-6; 8 bases are shared with TRBD1. CDR3 length: 15 amino acids. V dropped 2 bases and J dropped 7; count of bases not matched to a gene: 4. Germline CDR1 MNHEY, CDR2 SMNVEV (reference sequence). CDR3 amino acids: CASSLQGARNSPLHF. The CDR3 DNA reads as TGTGCCAGCAGTTTACAGGGGGCGCGGAATTCACCCCTCCACTTT.

J is TRBJ1-1 and V is TRBV14; no definite D call. Per germline, CDR1 SGHDN and CDR2 FVKESK. Trimming shortened V by 0 bases and J by 12 bases, and 5 bases separated the two germline ends. This CDR3 contains 10 residues. In nucleotides, the CDR3 is TGTGCCAGCAGCCAAGAAGTGTCTTTCTTT. Protein: CASSQEVSFF.

A word on this clone: A read error may produce the germline difference seen at one junction end. The chain recombines TRBV10-3 with TRBJ2-2; TRBD1 matches at 8 bases. The CDR3 is 14 amino acids. Germline V lookup: CDR1 ENHRY, CDR2 SYGVKD. DNA for the CDR3: TGTGCCAGCAGTCTGGACAGGGACACCGGGGAGCTGTTTTTT. This encodes CASSLDRDTGELFF.

This clone was found a few times. This rearrangement joins TRBV5-4 to TRBJ2-1, with a weak D call TRBD2 (7 bases). The CDR3 extends over 15 amino acids. CDR1 is SGHNT and CDR2 is YYREEE in the germline V gene (reference sequence). Trimming removed 5 bases from V and 0 bases from J, with 12 bases in between. The CDR3 DNA follows: TGTGCCAGCAGGGGAGGGGGGGTCTCCTACAATGAGCAGTTCTTC. It specifies CASRGGGVSYNEQFF. Full variable domain (outside the CDR3, taken from reference TRBV5-4 and TRBJ2-1): ETGVTQSPTHLIKTRGQQVTLRCSSQSGHNTVSWYQQALGQGPQFIFQYYREEENGRGNFPPRFSGLQFPNYSSELNVNALELDDSALYLCASRGGGVSYNEQFFGPGTRLTVL.

The gene calls are TRBV7-9 and TRBJ2-3, with 7 bases that match TRBD1. V shed 4 bases, J shed 1 base, and the junction held 5 bases outside the gene matches. The V gene's germline CDR1 is SEHNR and CDR2 FQNEAQ (reference sequence). CDR3 length equals 15 residues. Written as DNA, the CDR3 is TGTGCCAGCAGCTCCGACAGGGTTCGCACAGATACGCAGTATTTT. This sequence encodes CASSSDRVRTDTQYF.

This clone was recorded many times. CDR3 protein: CASSHERSSQYF. CDR3 coding DNA: TGTGCCAGCAGCCACGAAAGGAGCAGCCAGTACTTC. This rearrangement joins TRBV11-2 to TRBJ2-5; D not certain. The CDR3 consists of 12 residues. V lost 5 bases and J lost 10, with 14 bases in between. Per germline, CDR1 SGHAT and CDR2 FQNNGV.

This clone was counted between two and nine times. The chain couples TRBV18 to TRBJ1-1, with D maybe TRBD1 (5 bases). V lost 2 bases, J lost 1 base, and 11 bases lay in between. From germline, CDR1 is KGHSH and CDR2 LQKENI. CDR3 length: 15 residues. CDR3 residues: CASSPSQGRNTEAFF. The CDR3 DNA reads TGTGCCAGCTCACCATCGCAGGGAAGGAACACTGAAGCTTTCTTT. The full variable domain, rest sourced from reference TRBV18 and TRBJ1-1, is NAGVMQNPRHLVRRRGQEARLRCSPMKGHSHVYWYRQLPEEGLKFMVYLQKENIIDESGMPKERFSAEFPKEGPSILRIQQVVRGDSAAYFCASSPSQGRNTEAFFGQGTRLTVV.

This chain uses TRBV27 with TRBJ1-5, with D perhaps matching TRBD1 (6 bases). The CDR3 contains 14 residues. CDR1 is MNHEY and CDR2 is SMNVEV in the germline V gene (reference sequence). V shed 3 bases and J shed 10 bases, with 16 bases lying between them. In DNA, the CDR3 is TGTGCCAGCAGTTTTAGGGGGGGCGTAGGTCCCCAGCATTTT. Its protein product is CASSFRGGVGPQHF.

Turning to this clone: The same CDR3 also results from other DNA sequences found in this sample. This chain links TRBV7-2 with TRBJ1-2; D unclear. CDR1 is SGHTA and CDR2 is FQGNSA in the germline V gene. Trimming left V 1 base short and J 2 bases short, with 5 bases between. CDR3 length: 13 amino acids. The CDR3: CASSLGRNYGYTF. In nucleotides, the CDR3 is TGTGCCAGCAGCTTAGGGCGGAACTATGGCTACACCTTC.

This clone was picked up a small number of times. The chain couples TRBV30 to TRBJ1-2; the D is unclear. The CDR3 consists of 13 residues. Trimming took off 3 bases at V and 2 bases at J, with 10 bases between the two ends. Germline V gene sequence: CDR1 GTSNPN, CDR2 SVGIG (reference sequence). The chain's CDR3 is CAWSLGFNYGYTF. The CDR3 bases are TGTGCCTGGAGCTTGGGGTTCAACTATGGCTACACCTTC.

A word on this clone: Other DNA sequences within the sample encode an identical CDR3. The chain couples TRBV6-5 to TRBJ2-1; tentatively, D is TRBD1 or TRBD2 (5 bases each). This CDR3 is built from 15 residues. Per germline, CDR1 MNHEY and CDR2 SVGAGI. V was shortened by 5 bases and J by 3 bases, with 14 bases between the two germline ends. CDR3 in amino acids: CASSPREGFYNEQFF. CDR3 in DNA: TGTGCCAGCAGTCCCAGAGAGGGGTTCTACAATGAGCAGTTCTTC.

The J gene is TRBJ1-1, the V gene TRBV11-2; D uncertain. The CDR3 is 13 amino acids. V lost 6 bases to trimming and J lost 2 bases, with 10 bases between them. Germline lookup yields CDR1 SGHAT and CDR2 FQNNGV. The CDR3 loop is CASSTVGNTEAFF. CDR3 sequence (DNA): TGTGCCAGCAGTACGGTAGGAAACACTGAAGCTTTCTTT. Full variable domain (outside the CDR3, taken from reference TRBV11-2 and TRBJ1-1): EAGVAQSPRYKIIEKRQSVAFWCNPISGHATLYWYQQILGQGPKLLIQFQNNGVVDDSQLPKDRFSAERLKGVDSTLKIQPAKLEDSAVYLCASSTVGNTEAFFGQGTRLTVV.

The sample holds a few counts of this clone. This rearrangement joins TRBV10-3 to TRBJ2-5; perhaps TRBD1 as D (6 bases). The DNA end favors TRBJ2-7, so the J call may be wrong. The CDR3 has 14 amino acids. Germline loops: CDR1 ENHRY, CDR2 SYGVKD. The CDR3 loop reads CAINKQGISHEQYF. Here the CDR3 DNA reads TGTGCCATCAATAAGCAGGGGATAAGCCACGAGCAGTACTTC.

This clone has a handful of counts. CDR3 region: CATPNTNTGELFF. CDR3 in DNA: TGTGCCACGCCGAACACGAACACCGGGGAGCTGTTTTTT. The J gene is TRBJ2-2, the V gene TRBV7-9; D gene unclear. Trimming stripped 10 bases from V and 0 bases from J, with 9 bases between. The CDR3 extends over 13 amino acids. Germline V gene lookup returns CDR1 SEHNR and CDR2 FQNEAQ (reference sequence).

This clone showed up just a few times. The rearrangement uses TRBV18 and TRBJ2-4; D may correspond to TRBD1 or TRBD2 (5 bases each). CDR3 size: 15 residues. V lost 3 bases, J lost 0 bases, and 9 bases lay in between. Per the germline V gene, CDR1 is KGHSH and CDR2 is LQKENI. The CDR3 reads CASSPGALAKNIQYF. In DNA, the CDR3 is TGTGCCAGCTCACCCGGGGCCTTAGCCAAAAACATTCAGTACTTC.